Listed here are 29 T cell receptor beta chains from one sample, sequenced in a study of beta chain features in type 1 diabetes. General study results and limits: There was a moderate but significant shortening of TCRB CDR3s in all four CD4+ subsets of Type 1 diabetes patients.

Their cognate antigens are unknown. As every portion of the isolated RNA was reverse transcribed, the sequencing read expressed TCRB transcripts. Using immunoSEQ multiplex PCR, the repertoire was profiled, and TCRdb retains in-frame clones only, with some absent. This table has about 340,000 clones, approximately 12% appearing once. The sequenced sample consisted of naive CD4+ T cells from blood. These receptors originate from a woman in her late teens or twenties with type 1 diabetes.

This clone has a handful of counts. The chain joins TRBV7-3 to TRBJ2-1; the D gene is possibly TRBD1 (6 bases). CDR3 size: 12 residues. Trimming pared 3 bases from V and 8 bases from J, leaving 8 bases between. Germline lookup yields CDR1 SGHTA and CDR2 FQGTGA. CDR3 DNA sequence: TGTGCCAGCAGCTTCAGGGGCGATGAGCAGTTCTTC. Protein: CASSFRGDEQFF.

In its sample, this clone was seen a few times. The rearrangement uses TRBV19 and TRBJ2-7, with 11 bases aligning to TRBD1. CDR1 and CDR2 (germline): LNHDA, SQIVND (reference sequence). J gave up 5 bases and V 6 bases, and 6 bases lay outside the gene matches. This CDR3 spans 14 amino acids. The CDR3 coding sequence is TGTGCCAGTAGAAGAGGACAGGGGGCCGACGAGCAGTACTTC. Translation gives CASRRGQGADEQYF.

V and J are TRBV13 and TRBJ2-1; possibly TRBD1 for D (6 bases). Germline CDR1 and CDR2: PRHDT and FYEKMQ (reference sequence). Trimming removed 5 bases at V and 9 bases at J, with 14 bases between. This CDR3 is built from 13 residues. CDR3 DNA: TGTGCCAGCAGCGATCCGGGACAAAGTGAGCAGTTCTTC. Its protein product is CASSDPGQSEQFF.

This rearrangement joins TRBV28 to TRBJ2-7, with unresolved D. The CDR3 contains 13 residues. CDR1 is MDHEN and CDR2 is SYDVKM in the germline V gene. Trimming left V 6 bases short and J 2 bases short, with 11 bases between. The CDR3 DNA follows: TGTGCCAGCAGCTACCCGCCGGCCTACGAGCAGTACTTC. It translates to CASSYPPAYEQYF.

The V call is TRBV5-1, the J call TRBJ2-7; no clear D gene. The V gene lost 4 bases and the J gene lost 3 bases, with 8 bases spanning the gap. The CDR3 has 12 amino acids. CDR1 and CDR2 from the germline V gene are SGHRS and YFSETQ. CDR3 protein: CASSTGGYEQYF. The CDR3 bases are TGCGCCAGCAGCACGGGTGGCTACGAGCAGTACTTC.

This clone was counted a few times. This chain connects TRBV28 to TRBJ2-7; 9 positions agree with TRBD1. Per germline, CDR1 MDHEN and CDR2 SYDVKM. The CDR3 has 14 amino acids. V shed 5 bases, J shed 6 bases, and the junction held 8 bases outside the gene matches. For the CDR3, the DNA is TGTGCCAGCAGTCCGGGACAGGGATTGGCCGAGCAGTACGTC. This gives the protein CASSPGQGLAEQYV.

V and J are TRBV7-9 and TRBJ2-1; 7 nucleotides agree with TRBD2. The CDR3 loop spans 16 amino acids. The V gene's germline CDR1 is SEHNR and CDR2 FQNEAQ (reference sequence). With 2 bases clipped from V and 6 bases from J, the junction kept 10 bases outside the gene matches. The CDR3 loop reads CASSLKGREMGNEQFF. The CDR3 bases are TGTGCCAGCAGCTTAAAAGGGCGGGAGATGGGCAATGAGCAGTTCTTC.

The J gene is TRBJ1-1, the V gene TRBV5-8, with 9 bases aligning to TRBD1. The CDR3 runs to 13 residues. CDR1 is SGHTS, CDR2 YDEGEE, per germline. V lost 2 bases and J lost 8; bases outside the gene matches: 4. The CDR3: CASSFLQGAEAFF. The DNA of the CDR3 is TGTGCCAGCAGCTTTCTACAGGGGGCCGAAGCTTTCTTT.

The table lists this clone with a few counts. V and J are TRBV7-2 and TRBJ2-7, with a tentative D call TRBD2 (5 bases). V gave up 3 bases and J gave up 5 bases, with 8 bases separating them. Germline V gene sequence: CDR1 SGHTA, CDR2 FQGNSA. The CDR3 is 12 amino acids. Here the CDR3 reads CASSLREHEQYF. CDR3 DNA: TGTGCCAGCAGCTTGAGGGAGCACGAGCAGTACTTC.

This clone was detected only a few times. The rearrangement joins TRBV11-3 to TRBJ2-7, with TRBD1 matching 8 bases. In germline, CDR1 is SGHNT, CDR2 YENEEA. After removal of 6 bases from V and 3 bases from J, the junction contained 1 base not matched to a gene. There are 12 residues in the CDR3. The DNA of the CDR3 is TGTGCCAGCAGAGGACAGGGCTACGAGCAGTACGTC. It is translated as CASRGQGYEQYV.

As DNA, the CDR3 is TGTGCCAGCTCACGTGATAGCTCTGGAAACACCATATATTTT. Translation gives CASSRDSSGNTIYF. This chain joins TRBV18 and TRBJ1-3; unclear D gene. Trimming took off 4 bases at V and 0 bases at J, with 7 bases between the two ends. The CDR3 runs to 14 residues. Germline values: CDR1 KGHSH, CDR2 LQKENI.

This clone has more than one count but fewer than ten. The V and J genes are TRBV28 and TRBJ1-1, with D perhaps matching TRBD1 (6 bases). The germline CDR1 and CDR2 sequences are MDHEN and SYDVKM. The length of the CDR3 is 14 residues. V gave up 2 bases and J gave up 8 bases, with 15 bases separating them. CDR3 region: CASSLRQAAPEAFF. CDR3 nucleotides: TGTGCCAGCAGTTTACGACAGGCTGCCCCAGAAGCTTTCTTT. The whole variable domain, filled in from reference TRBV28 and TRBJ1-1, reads DVKVTQSSRYLVKRTGEKVFLECVQDMDHENMFWYRQDPGLGLRLIYFSYDVKMKEKGDIPEGYSVSREKKERFSLILESASTNQTSMYLCASSLRQAAPEAFFGQGTRLTVV.

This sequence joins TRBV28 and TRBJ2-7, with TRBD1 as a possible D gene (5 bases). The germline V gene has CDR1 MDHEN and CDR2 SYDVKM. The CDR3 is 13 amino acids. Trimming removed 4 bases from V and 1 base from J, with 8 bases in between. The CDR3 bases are TGTGCCAGCAGTTCTCCAGGGTCCTACGAGCAGTACTTC. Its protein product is CASSSPGSYEQYF.

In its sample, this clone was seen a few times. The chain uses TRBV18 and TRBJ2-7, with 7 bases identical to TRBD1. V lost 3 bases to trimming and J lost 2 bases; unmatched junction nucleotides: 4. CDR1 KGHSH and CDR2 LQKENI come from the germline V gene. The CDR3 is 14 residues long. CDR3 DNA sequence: TGTGCCAGCTCACCTACCCAGGGGGCCTACGAGCAGTACGTC. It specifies CASSPTQGAYEQYV.

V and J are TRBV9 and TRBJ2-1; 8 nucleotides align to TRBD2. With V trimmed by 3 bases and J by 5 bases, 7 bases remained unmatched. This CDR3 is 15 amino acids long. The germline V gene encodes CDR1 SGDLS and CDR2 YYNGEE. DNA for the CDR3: TGTGCCAGCAGCGCGGGGACTAGGTCCGACAATGAGCAGTTCTTC. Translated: CASSAGTRSDNEQFF.

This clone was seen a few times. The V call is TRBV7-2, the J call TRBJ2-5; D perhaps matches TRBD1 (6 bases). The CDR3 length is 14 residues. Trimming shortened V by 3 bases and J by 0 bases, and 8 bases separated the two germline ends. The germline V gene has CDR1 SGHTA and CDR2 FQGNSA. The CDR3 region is CASSFDRYQETQYF. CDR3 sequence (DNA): TGTGCCAGCAGCTTTGACAGGTACCAAGAGACCCAGTACTTC.

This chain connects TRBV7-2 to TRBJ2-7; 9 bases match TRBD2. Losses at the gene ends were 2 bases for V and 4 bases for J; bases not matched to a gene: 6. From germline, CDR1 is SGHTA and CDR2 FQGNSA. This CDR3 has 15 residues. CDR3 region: CASSLRAGGVYEQYV. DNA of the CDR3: TGTGCCAGCAGCTTAAGAGCGGGAGGAGTTTACGAGCAGTACGTC.

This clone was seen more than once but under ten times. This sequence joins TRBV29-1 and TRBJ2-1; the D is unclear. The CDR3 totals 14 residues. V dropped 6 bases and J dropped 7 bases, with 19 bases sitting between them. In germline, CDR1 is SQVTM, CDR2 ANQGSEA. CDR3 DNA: TGCAGCGTCGGAGAAACTTACTCAAGTAATGAGCAGTTCTTC. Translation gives CSVGETYSSNEQFF.

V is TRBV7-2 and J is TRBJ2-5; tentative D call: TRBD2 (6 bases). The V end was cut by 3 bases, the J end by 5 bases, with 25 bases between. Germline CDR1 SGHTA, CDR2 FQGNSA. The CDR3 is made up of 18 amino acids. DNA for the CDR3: TGTGCCAGCAGCTTTAGGGGCCGGGGGAGGACTAAGGATGAGACCCAGTACTTC. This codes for CASSFRGRGRTKDETQYF.

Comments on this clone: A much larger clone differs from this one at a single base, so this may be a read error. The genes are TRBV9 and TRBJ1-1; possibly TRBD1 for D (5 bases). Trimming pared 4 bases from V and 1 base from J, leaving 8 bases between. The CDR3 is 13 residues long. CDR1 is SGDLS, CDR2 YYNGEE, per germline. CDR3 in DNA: TGTGCCAGCAGCCCGCAGGGGAACACTGAAGCTTTCTTT. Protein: CASSPQGNTEAFF.

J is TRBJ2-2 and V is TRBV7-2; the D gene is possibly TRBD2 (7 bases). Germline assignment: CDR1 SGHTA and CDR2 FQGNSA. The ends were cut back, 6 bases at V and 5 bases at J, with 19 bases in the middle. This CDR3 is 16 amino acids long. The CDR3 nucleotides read TGTGCCAGCAGTCAACCCAGGGGAGGGAAAACCGGGGAGCTGTTTTTT. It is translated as CASSQPRGGKTGELFF. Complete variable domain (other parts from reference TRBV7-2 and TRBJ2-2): GAGVSQSPSNKVTEKGKDVELRCDPISGHTALYWYRQSLGQGLEFLIYFQGNSAPDKSGLPSDRFSAERTGGSVSTLTIQRTQQEDSAVYLCASSQPRGGKTGELFFGEGSRLTVL.

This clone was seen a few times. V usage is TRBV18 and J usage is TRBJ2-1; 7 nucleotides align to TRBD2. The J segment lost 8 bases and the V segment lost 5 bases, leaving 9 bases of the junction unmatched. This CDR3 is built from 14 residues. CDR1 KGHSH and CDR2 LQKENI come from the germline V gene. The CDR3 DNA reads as TGTGCCAGCTCAAGCGGGACTAAGGGCGATGAGCAGTTCTTC. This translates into CASSSGTKGDEQFF.

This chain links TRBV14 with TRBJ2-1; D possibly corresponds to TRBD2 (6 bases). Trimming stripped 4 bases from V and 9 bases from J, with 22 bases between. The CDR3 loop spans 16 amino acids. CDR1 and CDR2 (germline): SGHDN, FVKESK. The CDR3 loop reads CASSPSLRGRRGEQFF. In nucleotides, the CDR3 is TGTGCCAGCAGCCCCTCTTTGCGGGGTCGACGGGGTGAGCAGTTCTTC.

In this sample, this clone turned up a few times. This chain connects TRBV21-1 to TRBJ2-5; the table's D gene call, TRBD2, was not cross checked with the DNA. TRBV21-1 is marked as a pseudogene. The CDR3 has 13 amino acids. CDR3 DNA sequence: TGTGCCAGAAAGGGGACTAGCCAAGAGACCCAGTACTTC. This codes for CARKGTSQETQYF.

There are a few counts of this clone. The CDR3 is CASSTQRDGGEQFF. The CDR3 DNA reads as TGTGCCAGCAGCACTCAGCGGGATGGGGGTGAGCAGTTCTTC. The chain joins TRBV7-2 to TRBJ2-1; TRBD2 matches at 7 bases. This CDR3 region has 14 residues. The germline V gene encodes CDR1 SGHTA and CDR2 FQGNSA. The V and J ends lost 5 bases and 9 bases, in that order; junction bases with no gene match: 10.

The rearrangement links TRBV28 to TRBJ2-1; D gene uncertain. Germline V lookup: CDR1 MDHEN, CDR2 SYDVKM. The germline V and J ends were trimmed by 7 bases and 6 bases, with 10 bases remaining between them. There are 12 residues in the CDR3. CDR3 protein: CASTTRRNEQFF. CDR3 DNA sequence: TGTGCCAGCACCACGAGGCGCAATGAGCAGTTCTTC. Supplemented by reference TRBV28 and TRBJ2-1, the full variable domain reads DVKVTQSSRYLVKRTGEKVFLECVQDMDHENMFWYRQDPGLGLRLIYFSYDVKMKEKGDIPEGYSVSREKKERFSLILESASTNQTSMYLCASTTRRNEQFFGPGTRLTVL.

CDR3 sequence (DNA): TGCGCCAGCAGCTTGGTTTCAGGGAACTTCGAAAAACTGTTTTTT. Its translation is CASSLVSGNFEKLFF. The chain carries TRBV5-1 and TRBJ1-4; D possibly corresponds to TRBD1 (5 bases). The CDR3 length is 15 residues. V dropped 0 bases and J dropped 8 bases, with 14 bases sitting between them. Germline V gene data show CDR1 as SGHRS and CDR2 as YFSETQ.

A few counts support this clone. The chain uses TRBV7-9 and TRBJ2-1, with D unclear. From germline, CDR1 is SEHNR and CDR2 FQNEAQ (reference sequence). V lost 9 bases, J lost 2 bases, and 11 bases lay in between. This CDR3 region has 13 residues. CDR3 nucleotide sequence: TGTGCCAGTCAAACGGTTACCTACAATGAGCAGTTCTTC. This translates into CASQTVTYNEQFF.

The CDR3 nucleotides are TGTGCCTGGAGTGTAATCGGGGGGGCTGAAGCTTTCTTT. Translated, it gives CAWSVIGGAEAFF. The chain carries TRBV30 and TRBJ1-1; a weak D match, TRBD1 (5 bases). CDR1 is GTSNPN and CDR2 is SVGIG in the germline V gene (reference sequence). V was clipped by 0 bases and J by 6 bases, with 11 bases between them. The CDR3 runs 13 residues.